This T cell receptor (beta chain) was profiled in a study of T cells after yellow fever vaccination. TCRdb re-derived calls from the 5' RACE reads in MiXCR, one entry per CDR3 protein. The repertoire holds some 560,000 distinct CDR3 sequences, with around 16% as singletons. The CDR3 runs 14 residues. CDR1 and CDR2 (germline): MNHEY, SVGAGI. V was clipped by 4 bases and J by 1 base, with 11 bases between them. The sequencing here drew on PBMCs, taken more than 4 days after the first yellow fever vaccination. The TCR comes from a man younger than 35 who received the YFV17D yellow fever vaccine. The rearrangement joins TRBV6-5 to TRBJ2-7; D is uncertain. The CDR3 here is CASSSSTLSYEQYF. The CDR3 DNA is TGTGCCAGCAGTTCGTCGACACTGTCCTACGAGCAGTACTTC.